A single sample is the source of the 11 T cell receptor beta chains below, sequenced in a study of CD8+CD57+ T cells in acquired aplastic anemia. Profiling that covered TCR beta VDJ and CDR3 relied on genomic DNA as its template. TCRdb ran MiXCR on the reads and lists one entry per CDR3 protein. This sample has some 120,000 distinct CDR3 sequences, with around 48% found just once. Input material: sorted CD4+, CD8+, or CD8+CD57+ T cells (not recorded which) from PBMCs. The receptors were gathered from a human donor in good health, serving as a control.

A note on this clonotype: This may be a read error, as it is one base from a much larger clone. The chain uses TRBV5-1 and TRBJ1-2, with 11 bases identical to TRBD1. V trimming: 7 bases; J trimming: 8 bases; junction bases outside the gene matches: 10. Germline V gives CDR1 SGHRS, CDR2 YFSETQ. The CDR3 length is 14 residues. The CDR3 DNA reads TGCGCCAGCGGCCCGGGACAGGGGGGAGGCGGCTACACCTTC. Residues: CASGPGQGGGGYTF.

This clonotype was seen at least ten times. The rearrangement links TRBV5-1 to TRBJ2-7; TRBD1 matches 9 bases. CDR1 and CDR2 (germline): SGHRS, YFSETQ. J gave up 3 bases and V 2 bases, and 3 bases lay outside the gene matches. This CDR3 contains 14 residues. DNA of the CDR3: TGCGCCAGCAGCTTTGGGACAGGGAACTACGAGCAGTACTTC. This translates into CASSFGTGNYEQYF.

This clonotype was found once. The chain combines TRBV15 with TRBJ1-2; TRBD1 aligns across 8 bases. Looked up from germline, CDR1 is LNHNV and CDR2 is YYDKDF (reference sequence). After removal of 1 base from V and 3 bases from J, the junction contained 7 bases not matched to a gene. The length of the CDR3 is 16 residues. The DNA of the CDR3 is TGTGCCACCAGCAGAGGGGACAGGTACCTACACTATGGCTACACCTTC. Amino acid sequence: CATSRGDRYLHYGYTF.

This clonotype came up many times. The chain joins TRBV7-9 to TRBJ1-2; 9 bases agree with TRBD1. The V segment lost 3 bases and the J segment 8 bases; nucleotides outside the gene matches: 7. In germline, CDR1 is SEHNR, CDR2 FQNEAQ (reference sequence). This CDR3 region has 14 residues. The CDR3 DNA reads TGTGCCAGCAGCTTCGAGGACAGGGGCCGGGGCTACACCTTC. It codes for CASSFEDRGRGYTF.

The genes are TRBV24-1 and TRBJ2-2; 9 positions match TRBD1. CDR3 length: 17 residues. V shed 4 bases and J 4 bases; nucleotides not matched to a gene: 9. CDR1 is KGHDR, CDR2 SFDVKD, per germline. The CDR3 DNA reads as TGTGCCACCAGTGACCTTACAGGGGGCGGGGGCACCGGGGAGCTGTTTTTT. Its translation is CATSDLTGGGGTGELFF.

This clonotype was found many times. The J gene is TRBJ1-4, the V gene TRBV14; tentatively, D is TRBD1 (6 bases). Germline V lookup: CDR1 SGHDN, CDR2 FVKESK. Between the trimmed V and J ends, which lost 2 bases and 4 bases, there was a span of 14 bases. CDR3 length equals 16 residues. The CDR3 sequence is CASSQRIDRLNEKLFF. For the CDR3, the DNA is TGTGCCAGCAGCCAACGGATAGACAGGCTTAATGAAAAACTGTTTTTT. Looking up the rest from reference TRBV14 and TRBJ1-4 gives the full variable domain: EAGVTQFPSHSVIEKGQTVTLRCDPISGHDNLYWYRRVMGKEIKFLLHFVKESKQDESGMPNNRFLAERTGGTYSTLKVQPAELEDSGVYFCASSQRIDRLNEKLFFGSGTQLSVL.

This chain connects TRBV6-2 or TRBV6-3 to TRBJ1-5; 7 positions agree with TRBD1. Germline CDR1 reads MNHEY; CDR2 reads SVGEGT. The CDR3 extends over 15 amino acids. The CDR3 DNA reads TGTGTCGGTAAGGGGGCAGAAAGGAGCAATCAGCCCCAGCATTTT. This codes for CVGKGAERSNQPQHF.

The sample holds many counts of this clonotype. The rearrangement links TRBV6-5 to TRBJ2-1; D is perhaps TRBD1 (6 bases). Deletions cut 6 bases from V and 0 bases from J, with 9 bases between. The CDR3 has 14 amino acids. Germline V CDR1 and CDR2: MNHEY, SVGAGI. The CDR3 nucleotides read TGTGCCAGCAGCCCGGGACACTCCTACAATGAGCAGTTCTTC. Its translation is CASSPGHSYNEQFF.

Many counts were recorded for this clonotype. The chain has TRBV11-2 and TRBJ2-3, with TRBD2 identical over 13 bases. After removal of 3 bases from V and 4 bases from J, the junction contained 4 bases not matched to a gene. The CDR3 covers 16 residues. Germline CDR1 is SGHAT and CDR2 is FQNNGV. The CDR3 DNA sequence: TGTGCCAGCAGCTTTTCTACTAGCGGGGGGGCAGATACGCAGTATTTT. It codes for CASSFSTSGGADTQYF.

The chain employs TRBV19 and TRBJ1-6, with 9 nucleotides matching TRBD1. Germline V lookup: CDR1 LNHDA, CDR2 SQIVND (reference sequence). This CDR3 spans 15 amino acids. V lost 4 bases, J lost 5 bases, and 3 bases stayed unmatched. This CDR3 is CASSRGQGDNSPLHF. DNA for the CDR3: TGTGCCAGTAGTAGGGGACAGGGTGATAATTCACCCCTCCACTTT.

The V gene is TRBV18, the J gene TRBJ1-3, with TRBD1 as a possible D gene (5 bases). V lost 6 bases to trimming and J lost 6 bases, with 12 bases between them. The CDR3 is 13 amino acids. Germline CDR1 and CDR2: KGHSH and LQKENI. The CDR3, as DNA: TGTGCCAGCTCCCCGACAGACCAAAACACCATATATTTT. Translating it yields CASSPTDQNTIYF. The entire variable domain, with the rest obtained from reference TRBV18 and TRBJ1-3, is as follows: NAGVMQNPRHLVRRRGQEARLRCSPMKGHSHVYWYRQLPEEGLKFMVYLQKENIIDESGMPKERFSAEFPKEGPSILRIQQVVRGDSAAYFCASSPTDQNTIYFGEGSWLTVV.